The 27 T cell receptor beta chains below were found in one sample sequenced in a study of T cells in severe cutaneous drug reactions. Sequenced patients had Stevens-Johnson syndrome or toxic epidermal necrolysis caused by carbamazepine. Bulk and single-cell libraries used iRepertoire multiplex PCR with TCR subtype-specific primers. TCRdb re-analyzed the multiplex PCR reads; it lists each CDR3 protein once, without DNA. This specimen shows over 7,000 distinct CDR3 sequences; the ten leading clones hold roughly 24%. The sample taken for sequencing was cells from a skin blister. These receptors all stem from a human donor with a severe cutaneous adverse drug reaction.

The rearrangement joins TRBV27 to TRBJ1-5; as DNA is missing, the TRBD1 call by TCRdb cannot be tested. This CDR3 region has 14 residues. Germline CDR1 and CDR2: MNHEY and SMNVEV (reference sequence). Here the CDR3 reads CASSPDRVGQPQHF.

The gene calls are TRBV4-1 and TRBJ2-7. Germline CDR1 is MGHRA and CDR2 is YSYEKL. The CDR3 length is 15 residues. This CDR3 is CASSQVLANSYEQYF.

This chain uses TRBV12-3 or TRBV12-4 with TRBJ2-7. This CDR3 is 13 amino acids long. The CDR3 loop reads CASSSDVSYEQYF.

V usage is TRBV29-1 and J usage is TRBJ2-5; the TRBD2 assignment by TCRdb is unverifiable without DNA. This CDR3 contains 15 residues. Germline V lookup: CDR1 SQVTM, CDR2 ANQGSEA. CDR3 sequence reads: CSVWILAAIQETQYF.

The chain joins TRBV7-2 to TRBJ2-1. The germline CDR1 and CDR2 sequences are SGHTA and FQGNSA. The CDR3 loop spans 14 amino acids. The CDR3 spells CASSPSGSYNEQFF.

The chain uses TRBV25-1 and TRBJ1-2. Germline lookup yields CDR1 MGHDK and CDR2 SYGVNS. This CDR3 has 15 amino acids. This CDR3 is CASSVPRGGMEGYTF.

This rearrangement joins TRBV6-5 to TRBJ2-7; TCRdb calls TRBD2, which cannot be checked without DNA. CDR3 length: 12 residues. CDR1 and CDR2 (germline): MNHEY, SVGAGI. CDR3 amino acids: CASSPGLNEQYF.

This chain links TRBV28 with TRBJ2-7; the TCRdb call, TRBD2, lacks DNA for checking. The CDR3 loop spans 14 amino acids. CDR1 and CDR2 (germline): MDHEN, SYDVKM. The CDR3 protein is CASTMAGQTGEQYF.

CDR3 sequence reads: CASSDLGGQGANYNEQFF. The gene calls are TRBV6-4 and TRBJ2-1; there is no DNA to check the TCRdb D call of TRBD1. CDR1 MRHNA and CDR2 SNTAGT come from the germline V gene. The CDR3 has 18 amino acids.

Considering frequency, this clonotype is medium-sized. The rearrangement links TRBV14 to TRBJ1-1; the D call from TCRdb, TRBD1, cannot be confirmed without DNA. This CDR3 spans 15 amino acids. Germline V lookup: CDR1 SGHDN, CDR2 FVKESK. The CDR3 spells CASSLTGGMNTEAFF.

The CDR3 sequence: CASSLSPGNEQFF. This sequence joins TRBV28 and TRBJ2-1; there is no DNA to check the TCRdb D call of TRBD2. CDR3 length: 13 residues. Germline CDR1 reads MDHEN; CDR2 reads SYDVKM.

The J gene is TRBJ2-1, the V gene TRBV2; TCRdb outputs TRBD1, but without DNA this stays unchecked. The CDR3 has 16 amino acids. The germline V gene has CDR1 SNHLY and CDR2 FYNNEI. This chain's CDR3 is CASSDPLRSSYNEQFF. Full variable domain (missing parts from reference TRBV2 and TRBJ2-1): EPEVTQTPSHQVTQMGQEVILRCVPISNHLYFYWYRQILGQKVEFLVSFYNNEISEKSEIFDDQFSVERPDGSNFTLKIRSTKLEDSAMYFCASSDPLRSSYNEQFFGPGTRLTVL.

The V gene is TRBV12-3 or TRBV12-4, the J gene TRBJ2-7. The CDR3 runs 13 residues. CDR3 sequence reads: CASSLITTYEQYF.

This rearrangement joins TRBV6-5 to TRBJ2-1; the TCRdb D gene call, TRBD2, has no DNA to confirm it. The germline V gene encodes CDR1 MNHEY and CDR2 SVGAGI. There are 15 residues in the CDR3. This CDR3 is CASSYSTRGYNEQFF.

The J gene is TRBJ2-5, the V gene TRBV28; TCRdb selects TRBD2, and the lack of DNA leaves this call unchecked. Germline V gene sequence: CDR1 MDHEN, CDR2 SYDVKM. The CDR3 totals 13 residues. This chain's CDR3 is CASSFLAKETQYF.

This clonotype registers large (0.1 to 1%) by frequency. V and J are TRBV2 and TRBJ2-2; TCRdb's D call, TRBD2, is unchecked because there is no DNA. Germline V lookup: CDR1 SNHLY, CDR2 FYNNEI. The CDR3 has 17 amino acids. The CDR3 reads CASSDLGLKGNTGELFF.

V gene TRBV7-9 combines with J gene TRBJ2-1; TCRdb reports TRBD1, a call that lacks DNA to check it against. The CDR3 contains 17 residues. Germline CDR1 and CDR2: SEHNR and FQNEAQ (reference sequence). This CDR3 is CASSPSQNRGPYNEQFF.

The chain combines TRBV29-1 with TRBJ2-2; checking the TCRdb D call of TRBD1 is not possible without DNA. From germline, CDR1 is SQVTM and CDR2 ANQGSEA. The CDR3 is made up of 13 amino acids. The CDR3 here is CSVEQGYTGELFF.

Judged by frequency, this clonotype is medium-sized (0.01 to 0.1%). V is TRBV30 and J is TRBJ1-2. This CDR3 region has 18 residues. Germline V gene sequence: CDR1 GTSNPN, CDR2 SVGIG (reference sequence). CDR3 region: CAWIGIPGGQRANYGYTF.

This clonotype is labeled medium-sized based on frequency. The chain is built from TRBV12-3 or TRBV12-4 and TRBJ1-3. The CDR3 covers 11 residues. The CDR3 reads CASSWGNTIYF.

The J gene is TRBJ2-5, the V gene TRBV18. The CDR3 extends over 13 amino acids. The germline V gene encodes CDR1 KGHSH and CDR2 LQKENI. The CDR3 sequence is CASSPRVQETQYF.

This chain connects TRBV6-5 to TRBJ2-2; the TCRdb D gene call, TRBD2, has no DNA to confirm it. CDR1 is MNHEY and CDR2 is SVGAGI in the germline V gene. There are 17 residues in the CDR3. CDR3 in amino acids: CASIPQGLAGASGELFF.

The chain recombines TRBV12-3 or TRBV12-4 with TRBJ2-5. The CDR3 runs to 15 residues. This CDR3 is CASSFTSSSWETQYF.

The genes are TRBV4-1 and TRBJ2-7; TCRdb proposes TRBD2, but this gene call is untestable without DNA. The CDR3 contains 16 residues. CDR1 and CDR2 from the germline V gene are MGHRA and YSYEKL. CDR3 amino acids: CASSPGLASRSYEQYF.

The CDR3 loop is CASNEPAAGYNEQFF. This chain links TRBV28 with TRBJ2-1. The CDR3 sequence is 15 residues long. Germline assignment: CDR1 MDHEN and CDR2 SYDVKM.

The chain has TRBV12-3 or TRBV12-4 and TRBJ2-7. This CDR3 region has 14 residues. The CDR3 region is CASSLSGSSYEQYF.

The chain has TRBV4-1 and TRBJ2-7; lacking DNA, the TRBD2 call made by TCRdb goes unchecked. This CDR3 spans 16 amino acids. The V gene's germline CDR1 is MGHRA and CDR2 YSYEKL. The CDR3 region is CASSQVGSGALGEQYF.